This TCR beta chain was obtained from a study of blood T cell repertoires in COVID-19. Germline CDR1 and CDR2: MNHEY and SMNVEV (reference sequence). V was pared by 2 bases and J by 14 bases, with 16 bases between. CDR3 length: 13 residues. Only in-frame clones appear in the TCRdb table, and some are missing; sequencing was by immunoSEQ multiplex PCR. The repertoire holds 180,000 or so clones, with approximately 85% as singletons. The specimen sequenced was peripheral blood. The origin of this receptor is a man in his sixties with acute or convalescent COVID-19. The chain combines TRBV27 with TRBJ2-1, with D hard to call. The CDR3 nucleotides are TGTGCCAGCAGTTTAGCGCCGATTGCATCCAAGTTCTTC. Translation gives CASSLAPIASKFF.